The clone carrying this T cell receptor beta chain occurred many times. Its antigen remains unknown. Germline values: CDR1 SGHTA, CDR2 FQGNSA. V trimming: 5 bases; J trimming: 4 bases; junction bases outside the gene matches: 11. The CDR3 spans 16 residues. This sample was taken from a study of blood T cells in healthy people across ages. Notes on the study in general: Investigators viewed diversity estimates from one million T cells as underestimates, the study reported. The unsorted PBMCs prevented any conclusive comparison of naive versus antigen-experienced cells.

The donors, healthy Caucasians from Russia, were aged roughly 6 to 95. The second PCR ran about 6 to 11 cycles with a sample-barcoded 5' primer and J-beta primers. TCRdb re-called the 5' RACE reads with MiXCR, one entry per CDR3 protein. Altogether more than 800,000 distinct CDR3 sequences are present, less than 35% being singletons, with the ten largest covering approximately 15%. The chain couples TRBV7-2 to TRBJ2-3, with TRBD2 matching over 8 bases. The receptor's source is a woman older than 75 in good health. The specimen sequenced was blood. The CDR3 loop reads CASSPRGSGVADTQYF. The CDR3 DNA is TGTGCCAGCAGCCCTCGTGGTAGCGGGGTTGCAGATACGCAGTATTTT. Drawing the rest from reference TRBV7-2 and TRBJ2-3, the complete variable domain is GAGVSQSPSNKVTEKGKDVELRCDPISGHTALYWYRQSLGQGLEFLIYFQGNSAPDKSGLPSDRFSAERTGGSVSTLTIQRTQQEDSAVYLCASSPRGSGVADTQYFGPGTRLTVL.